Listed here is a single T cell receptor (beta chain). Per the study methods: Amplification with reference gene primers provided the estimates of nucleated cell counts. Produced via immunoSEQ multiplex PCR; TCRdb's table is partial and in-frame only. The DNA was the basis for D and trimming; V, J and clone size are from that table. The data show over 40,000 clones, roughly 84% seen once. The data belong to a study of blood T cell repertoires in COVID-19. Study overall: Samples taken during acute and convalescent COVID-19 were collected in the United States, Italy and Spain. Sources were T cells, B-cell-depleted T cells, or PBMCs; the material itself was cDNA or gDNA.

Germline V gene lookup returns CDR1 LNHDA and CDR2 SQIVND (reference sequence). CDR3 size: 17 residues. J was trimmed by 7 bases and V by 5 bases; bases with no gene match: 11. V usage is TRBV19 and J usage is TRBJ2-2; TRBD2 aligns across 12 bases. The sample consisted of peripheral blood. This receptor was taken from a human donor in a cohort sampled during active COVID-19. The CDR3 sequence is CASSPNSRTSGVGELFF. In nucleotides, the CDR3 is TGTGCCAGTAGTCCCAACTCTAGGACTAGCGGGGTCGGGGAGCTGTTTTTT.